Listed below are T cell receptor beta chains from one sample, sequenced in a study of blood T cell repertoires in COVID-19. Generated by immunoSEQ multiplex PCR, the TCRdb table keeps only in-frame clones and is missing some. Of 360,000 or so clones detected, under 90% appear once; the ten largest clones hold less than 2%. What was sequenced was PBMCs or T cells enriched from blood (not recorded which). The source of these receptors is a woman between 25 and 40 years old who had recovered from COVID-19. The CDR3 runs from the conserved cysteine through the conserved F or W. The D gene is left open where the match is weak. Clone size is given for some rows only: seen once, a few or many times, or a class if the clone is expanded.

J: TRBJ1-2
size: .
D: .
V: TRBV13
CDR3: CASSPKPQEGYGYTF
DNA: TGTGCCAGCAGCCCTAAACCCCAGGAGGGCTATGGCTACACCTTC

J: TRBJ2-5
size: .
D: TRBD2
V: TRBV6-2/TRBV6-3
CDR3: CASSYMGLAGDGAQYF
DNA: TGTGCCAGCAGTTACATGGGACTAGCGGGGGATGGGGCCCAGTACTTC

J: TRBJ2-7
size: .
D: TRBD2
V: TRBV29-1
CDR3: CSVGLAGVIYEQYF
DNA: TGCAGCGTTGGGCTAGCGGGGGTAATTTACGAGCAGTACTTC

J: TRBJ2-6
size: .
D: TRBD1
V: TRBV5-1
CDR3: CASRLSGQGANVLTF
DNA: TGCGCCAGCAGATTATCGGGACAGGGGGCCAACGTCCTGACTTTC

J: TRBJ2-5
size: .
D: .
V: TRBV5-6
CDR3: CASSFRGRQETQYF
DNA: TGTGCCAGCAGCTTCAGGGGCCGCCAAGAGACCCAGTACTTC

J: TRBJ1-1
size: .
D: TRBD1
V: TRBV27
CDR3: CASSVDRENTEAFF
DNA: TGTGCCAGCAGTGTGGACAGGGAAAACACTGAAGCTTTCTTT

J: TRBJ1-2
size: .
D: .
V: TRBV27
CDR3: CASSLRHMRARGYGYTF
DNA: TGTGCCAGCAGTTTAAGGCACATGCGGGCGCGGGGCTATGGCTACACCTTC

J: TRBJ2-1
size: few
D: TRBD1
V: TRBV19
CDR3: CASSKGQGLNNEQFF
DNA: TGTGCCAGTAGTAAGGGACAGGGCCTTAACAATGAGCAGTTCTTC

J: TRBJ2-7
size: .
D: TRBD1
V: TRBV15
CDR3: CATSRLRDSSYEQYF
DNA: TGTGCCACCAGCAGACTCCGGGACAGCTCCTACGAGCAGTACTTC

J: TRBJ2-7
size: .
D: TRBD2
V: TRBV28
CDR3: CASSPSGRGSYEQYF
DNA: TGTGCCAGCAGTCCCAGCGGGAGGGGATCCTACGAGCAGTACTTC

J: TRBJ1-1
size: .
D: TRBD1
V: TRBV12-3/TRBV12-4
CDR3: CASCTGGYNEAFF
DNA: TGTGCCAGCTGTACAGGGGGCTATAATGAAGCTTTCTTT

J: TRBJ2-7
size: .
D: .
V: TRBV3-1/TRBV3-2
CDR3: CASSQPGSAYEQYF
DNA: TGTGCCAGCAGCCAACCGGGGAGCGCCTACGAGCAGTACTTC

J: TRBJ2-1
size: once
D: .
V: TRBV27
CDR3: CASSARLVRTNSYNEQFF
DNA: TGTGCCAGCAGTGCCCGACTAGTCCGTACCAACTCCTACAATGAGCAGTTCTTC

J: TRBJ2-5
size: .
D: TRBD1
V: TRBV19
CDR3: CASSHRGLRQGETQYF
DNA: TGTGCCAGTAGTCACAGGGGGCTGAGGCAAGGAGAGACCCAGTACTTC

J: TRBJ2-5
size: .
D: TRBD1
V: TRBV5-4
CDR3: CASSRRTGEETQYF
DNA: TGTGCCAGCAGCCGTAGGACAGGGGAAGAGACCCAGTACTTC

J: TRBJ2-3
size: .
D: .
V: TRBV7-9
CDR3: CASSSPRGWVTQYF
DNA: TGTGCCAGCAGCTCTCCCCGGGGGTGGGTGACGCAGTATTTT

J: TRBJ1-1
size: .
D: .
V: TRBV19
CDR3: CASSMTDSRMNTEAFF
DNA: TGTGCCAGTAGTATGACCGACAGCCGCATGAACACTGAAGCTTTCTTT

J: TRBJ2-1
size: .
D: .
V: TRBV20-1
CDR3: CSASTPSANARYNEQFF
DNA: TGCAGTGCTAGTACCCCCTCAGCGAACGCGCGCTACAATGAGCAGTTCTTC

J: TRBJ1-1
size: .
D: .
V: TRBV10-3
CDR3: CAISDRDLNTEAFF
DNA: TGTGCCATCAGTGACAGGGATCTGAACACTGAAGCTTTCTTT

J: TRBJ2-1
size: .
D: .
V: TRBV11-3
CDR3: CASSHGRNEQFF
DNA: TGTGCCAGCAGCCATGGTAGAAATGAGCAGTTCTTC

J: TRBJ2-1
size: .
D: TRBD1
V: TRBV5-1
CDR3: CASIPPTGTHNEQFF
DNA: TGCGCCAGCATCCCGCCGACAGGGACCCACAATGAGCAGTTCTTC

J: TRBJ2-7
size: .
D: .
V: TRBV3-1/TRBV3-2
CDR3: CASSQDRGSYEQYF
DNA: TGTGCCAGCAGCCAAGACAGAGGGTCCTACGAGCAGTACTTC

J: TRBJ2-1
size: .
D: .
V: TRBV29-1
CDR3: CSVDPGVPLWNEQFF
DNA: TGCAGCGTTGACCCGGGGGTGCCCTTATGGAATGAGCAGTTCTTC

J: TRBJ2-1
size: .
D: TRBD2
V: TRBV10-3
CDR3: CAISESWGGSYNEQFF
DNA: TGTGCCATCAGTGAGTCGTGGGGGGGCTCCTACAATGAGCAGTTCTTC

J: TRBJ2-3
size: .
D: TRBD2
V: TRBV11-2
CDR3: CASSGRASGVTDTQYF
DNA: TGTGCCAGCAGCGGAAGGGCTAGCGGGGTCACAGATACGCAGTATTTT

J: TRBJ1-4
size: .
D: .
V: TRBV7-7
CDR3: CASEQGYEKLFF
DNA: TGTGCTAGCGAACAGGGCTATGAAAAACTGTTTTTT

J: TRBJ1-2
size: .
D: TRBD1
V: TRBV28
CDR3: CASSTGYGYTF
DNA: TGTGCCAGCTCGACAGGGTATGGCTACACCTTC

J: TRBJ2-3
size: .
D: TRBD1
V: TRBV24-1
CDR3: CATSQGAPDTQYF
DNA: TGTGCCACCAGTCAGGGGGCCCCAGATACGCAGTATTTT

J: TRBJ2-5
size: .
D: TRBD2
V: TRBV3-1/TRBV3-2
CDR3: CASSPSSGGQTQYF
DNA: TGTGCCAGCAGCCCGTCTAGCGGGGGGCAGACCCAGTACTTC

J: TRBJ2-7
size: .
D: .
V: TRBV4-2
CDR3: CASSQTAYYEQYF
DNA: TGTGCCAGCAGCCAGACAGCTTACTACGAGCAGTACTTC

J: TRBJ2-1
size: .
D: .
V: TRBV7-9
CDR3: CASSSALTTQFF
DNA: TGTGCCAGCAGCTCGGCCCTCACTACGCAGTTCTTC

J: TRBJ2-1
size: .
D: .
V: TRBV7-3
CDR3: CASSKTRENEQFF
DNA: TGTGCCAGCAGCAAAACGAGGGAGAATGAGCAGTTCTTC

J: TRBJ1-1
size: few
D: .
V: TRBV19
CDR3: CASSYSLNTEAFF
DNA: TGTGCCAGTAGTTACAGCTTGAACACTGAAGCTTTCTTT

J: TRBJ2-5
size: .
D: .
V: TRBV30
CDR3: CAWSHRPGTQYF
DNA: TGTGCCTGGAGCCACCGCCCGGGGACCCAGTACTTC

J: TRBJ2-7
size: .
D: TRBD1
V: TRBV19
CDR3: CASSWTGSYEQYF
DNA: TGTGCCAGTAGTTGGACAGGGTCGTACGAGCAGTACTTC

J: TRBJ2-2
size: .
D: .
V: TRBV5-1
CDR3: CASSLASQANTGELFF
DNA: TGCGCCAGCAGCTTGGCAAGTCAGGCGAACACCGGGGAGCTGTTTTTT

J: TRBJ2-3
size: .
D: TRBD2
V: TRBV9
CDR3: CASSPPGLAGLDTQYF
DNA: TGTGCCAGCAGCCCCCCGGGACTAGCGGGGCTGGATACGCAGTATTTT

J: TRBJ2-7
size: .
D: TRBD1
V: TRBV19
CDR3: CASGRSGGIGYF
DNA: TGTGCCAGTGGACGCTCAGGGGGCATAGGTTACTTC

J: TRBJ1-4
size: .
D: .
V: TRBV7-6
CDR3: CASSLEGGVVEKLFF
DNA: TGTGCCAGCAGCTTAGAAGGGGGGGTAGTTGAAAAACTGTTTTTT

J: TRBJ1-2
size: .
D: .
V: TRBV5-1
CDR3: CASRYRRANYGYTF
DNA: TGCGCCAGCAGGTACAGACGAGCTAACTATGGCTACACCTTC

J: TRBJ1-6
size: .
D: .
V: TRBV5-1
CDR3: CASSLDGGTANSPLHF
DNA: TGCGCCAGCAGCTTGGATGGGGGCACCGCTAATTCACCCCTCCACTTT

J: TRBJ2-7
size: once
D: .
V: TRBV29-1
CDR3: CSVTIAASSYEQYF
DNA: TGCAGCGTCACTATAGCGGCGAGCTCCTACGAGCAGTACTTC